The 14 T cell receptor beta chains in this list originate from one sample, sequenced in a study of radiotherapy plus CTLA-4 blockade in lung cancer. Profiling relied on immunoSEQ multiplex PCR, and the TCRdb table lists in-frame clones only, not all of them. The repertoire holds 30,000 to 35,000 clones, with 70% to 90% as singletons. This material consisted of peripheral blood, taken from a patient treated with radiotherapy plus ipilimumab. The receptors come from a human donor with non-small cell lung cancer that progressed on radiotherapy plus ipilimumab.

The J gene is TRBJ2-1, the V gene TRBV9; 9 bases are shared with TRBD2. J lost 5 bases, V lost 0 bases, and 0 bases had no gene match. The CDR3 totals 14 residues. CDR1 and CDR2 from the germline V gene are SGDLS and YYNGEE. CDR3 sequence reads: CASSVGGGDNEQFF. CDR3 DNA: TGTGCCAGCAGCGTAGGCGGGGGGGACAATGAGCAGTTCTTC.

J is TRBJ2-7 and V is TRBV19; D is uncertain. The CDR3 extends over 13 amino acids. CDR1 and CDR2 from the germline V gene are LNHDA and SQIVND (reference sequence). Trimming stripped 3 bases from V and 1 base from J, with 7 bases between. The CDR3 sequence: CASSISQSYEQYF. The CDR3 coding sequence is TGTGCCAGTAGTATTTCTCAGTCCTACGAGCAGTACTTC.

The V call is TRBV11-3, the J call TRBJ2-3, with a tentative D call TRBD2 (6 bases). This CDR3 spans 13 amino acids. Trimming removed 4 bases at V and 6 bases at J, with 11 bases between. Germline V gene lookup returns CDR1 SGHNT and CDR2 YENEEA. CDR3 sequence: CASSYPLADTQYF. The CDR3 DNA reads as TGTGCCAGCAGCTACCCCCTAGCGGATACGCAGTATTTT.

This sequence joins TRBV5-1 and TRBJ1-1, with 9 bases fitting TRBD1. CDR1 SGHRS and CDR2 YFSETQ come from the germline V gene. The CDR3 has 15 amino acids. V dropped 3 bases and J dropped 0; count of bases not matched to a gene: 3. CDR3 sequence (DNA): TGCGCCAGCAGCTACCGGACAGGGGTGAACACTGAAGCTTTCTTT. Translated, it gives CASSYRTGVNTEAFF.

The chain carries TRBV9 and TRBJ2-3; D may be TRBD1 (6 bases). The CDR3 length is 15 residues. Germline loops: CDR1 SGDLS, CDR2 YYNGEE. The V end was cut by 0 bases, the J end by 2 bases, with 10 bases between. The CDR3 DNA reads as TGTGCCAGCAGCGTAGTTAGGGGGACCACAGATACGCAGTATTTT. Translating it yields CASSVVRGTTDTQYF.

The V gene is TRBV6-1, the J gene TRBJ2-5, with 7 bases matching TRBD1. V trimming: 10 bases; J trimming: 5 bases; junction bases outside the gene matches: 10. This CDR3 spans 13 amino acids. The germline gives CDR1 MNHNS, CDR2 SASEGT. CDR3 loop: CATVRDSRETQYF. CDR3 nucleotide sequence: TGTGCCACCGTGAGGGACAGCAGGGAGACCCAGTACTTC.

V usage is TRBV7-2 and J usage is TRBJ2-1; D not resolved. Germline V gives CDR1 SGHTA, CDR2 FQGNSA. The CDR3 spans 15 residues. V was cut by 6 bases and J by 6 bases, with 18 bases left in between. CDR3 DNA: TGTGCCAGCAGGGAGTCCCGCAACTCGGGCAATGAGCAGTTCTTC. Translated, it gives CASRESRNSGNEQFF.

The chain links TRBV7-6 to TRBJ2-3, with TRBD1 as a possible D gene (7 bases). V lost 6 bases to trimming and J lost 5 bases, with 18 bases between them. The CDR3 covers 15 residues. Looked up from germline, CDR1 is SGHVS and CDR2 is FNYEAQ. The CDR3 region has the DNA TGTGCCAGCAGTTATCAGGGGGGATTGTTAGATACGCAGTATTTT. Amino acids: CASSYQGGLLDTQYF.

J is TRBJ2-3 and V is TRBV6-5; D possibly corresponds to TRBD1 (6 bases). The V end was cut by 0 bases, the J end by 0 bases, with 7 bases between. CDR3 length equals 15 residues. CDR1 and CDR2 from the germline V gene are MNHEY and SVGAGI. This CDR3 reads CASSYSGHSTDTQYF. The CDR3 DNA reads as TGTGCCAGCAGTTACTCGGGACACAGCACAGATACGCAGTATTTT.

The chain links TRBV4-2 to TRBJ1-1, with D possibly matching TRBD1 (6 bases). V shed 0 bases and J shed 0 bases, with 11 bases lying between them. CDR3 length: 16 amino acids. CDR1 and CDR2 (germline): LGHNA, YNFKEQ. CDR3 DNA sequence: TGTGCCAGCAGCCAAGATGCAGGGGCAATGAACACTGAAGCTTTCTTT. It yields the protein CASSQDAGAMNTEAFF.

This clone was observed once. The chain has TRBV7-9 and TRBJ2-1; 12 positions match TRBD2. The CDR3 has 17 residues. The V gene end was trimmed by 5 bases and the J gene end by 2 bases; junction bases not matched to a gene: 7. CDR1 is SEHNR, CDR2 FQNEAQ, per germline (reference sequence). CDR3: CASSHSSSGGAYNEQFF. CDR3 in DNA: TGTGCCAGCAGCCATAGTTCTAGCGGGGGGGCCTACAATGAGCAGTTCTTC.

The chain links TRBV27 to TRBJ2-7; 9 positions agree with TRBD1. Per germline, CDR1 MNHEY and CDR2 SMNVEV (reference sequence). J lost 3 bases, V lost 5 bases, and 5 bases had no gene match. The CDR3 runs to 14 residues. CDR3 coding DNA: TGTGCCAGCAGTCTTCGACAGGGGGGCTACGAGCAGTACTTC. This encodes CASSLRQGGYEQYF.

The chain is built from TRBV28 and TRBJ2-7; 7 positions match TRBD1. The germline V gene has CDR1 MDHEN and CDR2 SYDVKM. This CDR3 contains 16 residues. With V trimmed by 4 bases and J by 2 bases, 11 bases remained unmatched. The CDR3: CASSSTPGGGTYEQYF. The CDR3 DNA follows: TGTGCCAGCAGTTCAACCCCAGGGGGTGGCACCTACGAGCAGTACTTC.

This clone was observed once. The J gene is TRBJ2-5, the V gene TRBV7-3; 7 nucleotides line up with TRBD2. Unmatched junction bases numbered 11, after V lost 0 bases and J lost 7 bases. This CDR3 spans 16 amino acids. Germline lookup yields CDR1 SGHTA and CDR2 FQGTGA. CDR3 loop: CASSLTPLAGGTTQYF. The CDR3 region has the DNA TGTGCCAGCAGCTTAACACCCTTAGCGGGCGGGACGACCCAGTACTTC.